This TCR beta chain was sequenced for a study of CD8+ T cells in alopecia areata. The treatment here: oral pan-JAK inhibitor, 5-10 mg twice daily. RNA extraction and reverse transcription yielded cDNA as sequencing template. Sequencing was performed with immunoSEQ multiplex PCR; in TCRdb, only in-frame clones are kept and a portion is missing. The table includes about 130,000 clones, 50% to 65% detected once. Germline V CDR1 and CDR2: MNHEY, SVGAGI. This CDR3 comprises 14 residues. The V gene end was trimmed by 0 bases and the J gene end by 6 bases; junction bases not matched to a gene: 3. This material consisted of CD8+ T cells sorted from blood, taken at week 4, from a patient treated with tofacitinib. The chain is built from TRBV6-5 and TRBJ1-2; TRBD1 agrees at 8 bases. The sequence derives from a human donor with alopecia areata. The CDR3 DNA is TGTGCCAGCAGTTACTCCGAGACAGGGGATGGCTACACCTTC. Translating it yields CASSYSETGDGYTF.